The present TCR beta chain was sequenced within a study of OX40 agonist ivuxolimab in advanced cancers. On the study more broadly: One patient with hepatocellular carcinoma and two with cutaneous melanoma, three in all, had partial responses. Study-wide findings and caveats: More expanded clones were found, on average, in CD8+ than in CD4+ T cells.

TCRdb's table, derived via immunoSEQ multiplex PCR, lists solely in-frame clones and lacks some. The data contain tens of thousands of clones, around 86% of them singletons. CDR1 is SGHRS and CDR2 is YFSETQ in the germline V gene. Trimming shortened V by 3 bases and J by 0 bases, and 0 bases separated the two germline ends. The CDR3 is 12 residues long. To note about this clone: The antigen remains unidentified.

The specimen comprised CD4+ or CD8+ T cells sorted from blood, sampled in a trial of the OX40 agonist ivuxolimab. This sequence joins TRBV5-1 and TRBJ2-2; no clear D gene. The sequence derives from an adult with an advanced solid tumor such as melanoma, head and neck, liver or kidney cancer. DNA of the CDR3: TGCGCCAGCAGCTCGAACACCGGGGAGCTGTTTTTT. It codes for CASSSNTGELFF.